The clone carrying this TCR beta chain showed up many times. This specimen comes from a study of T cells in Graves' hyperthyroidism and ophthalmopathy. From RNA transcripts, TCR beta CDR3 regions were amplified. The HTBI primer set was used in a first-round RT-PCR of the TCR CDR3. TCRdb re-analysed the multiplex PCR reads in MiXCR, keeping a single row per CDR3 protein. The sample has more than 350,000 distinct CDR3 sequences, more than 13% seen once. The CDR3 runs 15 residues. Germline CDR1 is MNHEY and CDR2 is SMNVEV (reference sequence). Trimming removed 4 bases at V and 5 bases at J, with 17 bases between.

The sample taken for sequencing was blood. This receptor was taken from a woman aged 30 to 39 with Graves' hyperthyroidism. The gene calls are TRBV27 and TRBJ1-2; perhaps TRBD1 as D (6 bases). For the CDR3, the DNA is TGTGCCAGCAGTTGGGCGGACAGTCACCGATATGGCTACACCTTC. It is translated as CASSWADSHRYGYTF.